These T cell receptor beta chains were read from a single sample in a study of CD8 T cells in Susac syndrome. TCRdb used MiXCR to reprocess the immunoSEQ multiplex PCR reads, holding one entry per CDR3 protein. The data show 100,000 to 150,000 distinct CDR3 sequences, with approximately 93% seen just once and under 0.095% held by the top ten. Sequencing input: CD4+ T cells from PBMCs. These receptors were taken from a human donor with multiple sclerosis. The CDR3 runs from the conserved cysteine through the conserved F or W. Fields, in order: J gene, V gene, CDR3 length, clone size, D gene, CDR3 DNA, CDR3 protein. The D gene is left open where the match is weak. Clone sizes are given selectively: once, few, many, or a class where the clone is expanded.

TRBJ1-6 | TRBV12-3/TRBV12-4 | 14 | . | TRBD1 | TGTGCCAGCAGTTTAACGACAGGGCGGTCACCCCTCCACTTT | CASSLTTGRSPLHF
TRBJ1-2 | TRBV6-4 | 14 | . | . | TGTGCCAGCAGTGAGTCGTTATCGGGGGATGGCTACACCTTC | CASSESLSGDGYTF
TRBJ1-2 | TRBV19 | 14 | . | TRBD1 | TGTGCCAGTACCTTGGACAGGGTCAACTATGGCTACACCTTC | CASTLDRVNYGYTF
TRBJ1-1 | TRBV20-1 | 13 | . | . | TGCAGTGCTAGAGGCGGGGGAGCAACTGAAGCTTTCTTT | CSARGGGATEAFF
TRBJ2-6 | TRBV20-1 | 16 | once | TRBD1 | TGCAGTGCTAGGGGGACAGGGACCTCTGGGGCCAACGTCCTGACTTTC | CSARGTGTSGANVLTF
TRBJ2-3 | TRBV10-3 | 15 | . | TRBD2 | TGTGCCATCAGTGAGCTGGCGGGGGGCACGGATACGCAGTATTTT | CAISELAGGTDTQYF
TRBJ1-2 | TRBV29-1 | 13 | . | . | TGCAGCGTTCGGGGCGCGATAAACTATGGCTACACCTTC | CSVRGAINYGYTF
TRBJ1-4 | TRBV18 | 12 | . | . | TGTGCCAGCTCACCCTCGGATGAAAAACTGTTTTTT | CASSPSDEKLFF
TRBJ2-7 | TRBV19 | 13 | . | . | TGTGCCAGTAGTGGGATCGGCCGGGGCGAGCAGTACTTC | CASSGIGRGEQYF
TRBJ1-2 | TRBV6-5 | 15 | . | . | TGTGCCAGCAGTTACAGCGTAGGGGTCAATTATGGCTACACCTTC | CASSYSVGVNYGYTF
TRBJ1-5 | TRBV9 | 14 | . | . | TGTGCCAGCAGCGCAGACGCCAGCAATCAGCCCCAGCATTTT | CASSADASNQPQHF
TRBJ2-7 | TRBV23-1 | 14 | . | . | TGCGCCAGCAGTCAAAGGGTTGGATCCTACGAGCAGTACTTC | CASSQRVGSYEQYF
TRBJ2-7 | TRBV28 | 14 | . | TRBD1 | TGTGCCAGTATGTTGGGACAGGGACCCTACGAGCAGTACTTC | CASMLGQGPYEQYF
TRBJ2-3 | TRBV30 | 13 | . | . | TGTGCCTGGAGTGTAGAGTGGCTCGATACGCAGTATTTT | CAWSVEWLDTQYF
TRBJ1-1 | TRBV29-1 | 16 | . | . | TGCAGCGTTGAGACCACTACTACAGGGAGATGGACTGAAGCTTTCTTT | CSVETTTTGRWTEAFF
TRBJ1-2 | TRBV9 | 13 | once | . | TGTGCCAGCAGCGTGTATGACAGTGATGGCTACACCTTC | CASSVYDSDGYTF
TRBJ2-2 | TRBV7-8 | 16 | . | . | TGTGCCAGCAGCTTAGGGGGGGGCGCGAACACCGGGGAGCTGTTTTTT | CASSLGGGANTGELFF
TRBJ2-5 | TRBV6-2/TRBV6-3 | 16 | few | . | TGTGCCAGCAGTTACCCGATCTGGGGGGAGCAAGAGACCCAGTACTTC | CASSYPIWGEQETQYF
TRBJ1-1 | TRBV13 | 14 | once | . | TGTGCCAGCAGCACGCTCGACAGAAACACTGAAGCTTTCTTT | CASSTLDRNTEAFF
TRBJ2-1 | TRBV7-8 | 16 | . | TRBD2 | TGTGCCAGCAGCTCAGCGCTGACTAGCGGGGGCAATGAGCAGTTCTTC | CASSSALTSGGNEQFF
TRBJ2-1 | TRBV27 | 17 | . | . | TGTGCCAGCAGTTTAGGGCTAGGGGGTACCAGACCTAATGAGCAGTTCTTC | CASSLGLGGTRPNEQFF
TRBJ2-3 | TRBV5-1 | 13 | . | . | TGCGCCAGCAGCTTGGCCCCAGTAGATACGCAGTATTTT | CASSLAPVDTQYF